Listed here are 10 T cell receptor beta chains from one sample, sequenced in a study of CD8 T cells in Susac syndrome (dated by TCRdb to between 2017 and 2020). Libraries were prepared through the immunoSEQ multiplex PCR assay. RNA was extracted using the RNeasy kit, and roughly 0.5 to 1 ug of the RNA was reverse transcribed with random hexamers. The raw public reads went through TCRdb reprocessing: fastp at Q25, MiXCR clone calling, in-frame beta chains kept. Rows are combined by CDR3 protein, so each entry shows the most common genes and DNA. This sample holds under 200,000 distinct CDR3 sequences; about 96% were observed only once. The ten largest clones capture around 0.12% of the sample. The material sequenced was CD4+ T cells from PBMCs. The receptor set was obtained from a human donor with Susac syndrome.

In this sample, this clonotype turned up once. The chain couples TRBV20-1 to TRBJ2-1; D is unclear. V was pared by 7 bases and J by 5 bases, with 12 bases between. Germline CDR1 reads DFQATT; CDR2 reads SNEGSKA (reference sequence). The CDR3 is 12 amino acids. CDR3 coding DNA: TGCAGTGTTTCCGACTTCGACAATGAGCAGTTCTTC. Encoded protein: CSVSDFDNEQFF.

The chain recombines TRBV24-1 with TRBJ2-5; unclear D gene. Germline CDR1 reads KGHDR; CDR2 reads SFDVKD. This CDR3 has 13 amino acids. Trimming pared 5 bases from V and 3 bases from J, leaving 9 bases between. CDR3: CATSVGPEETQYF. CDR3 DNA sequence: TGTGCCACCAGTGTGGGTCCCGAAGAGACCCAGTACTTC.

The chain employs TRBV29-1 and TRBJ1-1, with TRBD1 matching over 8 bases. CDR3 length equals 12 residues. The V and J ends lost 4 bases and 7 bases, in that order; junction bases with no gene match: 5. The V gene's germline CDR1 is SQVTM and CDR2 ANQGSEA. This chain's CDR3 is CSVGDRGGEAFF. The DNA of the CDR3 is TGCAGCGTTGGAGACAGGGGAGGTGAAGCTTTCTTT.

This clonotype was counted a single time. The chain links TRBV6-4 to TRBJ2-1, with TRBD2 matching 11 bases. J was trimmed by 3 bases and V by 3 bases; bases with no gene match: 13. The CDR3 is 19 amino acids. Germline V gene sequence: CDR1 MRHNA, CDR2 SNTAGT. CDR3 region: CASSEVSSGRAHDYNEQFF. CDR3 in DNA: TGTGCCAGCAGTGAAGTTAGTAGCGGGAGGGCCCACGACTACAATGAGCAGTTCTTC.

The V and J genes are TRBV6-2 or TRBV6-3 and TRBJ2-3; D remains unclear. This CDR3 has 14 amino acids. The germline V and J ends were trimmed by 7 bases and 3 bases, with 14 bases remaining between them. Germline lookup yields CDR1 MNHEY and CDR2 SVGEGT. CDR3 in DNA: TGTGCCAGCACCCGTGGGGTAAGGACAGATACGCAGTATTTT. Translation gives CASTRGVRTDTQYF.

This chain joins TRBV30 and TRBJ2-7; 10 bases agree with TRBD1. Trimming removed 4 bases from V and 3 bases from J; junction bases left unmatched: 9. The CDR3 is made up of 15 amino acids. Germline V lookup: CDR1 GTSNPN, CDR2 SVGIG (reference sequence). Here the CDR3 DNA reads TGTGCCTGGACCAGACCCGGGACAGGGGTCTACGAGCAGTACTTC. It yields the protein CAWTRPGTGVYEQYF.

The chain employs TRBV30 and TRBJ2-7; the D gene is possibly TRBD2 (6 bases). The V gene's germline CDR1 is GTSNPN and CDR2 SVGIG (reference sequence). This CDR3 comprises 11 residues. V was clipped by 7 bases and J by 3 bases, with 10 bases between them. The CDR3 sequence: CASEGLYEQYF. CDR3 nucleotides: TGTGCCTCGGAGGGCCTCTACGAGCAGTACTTC.

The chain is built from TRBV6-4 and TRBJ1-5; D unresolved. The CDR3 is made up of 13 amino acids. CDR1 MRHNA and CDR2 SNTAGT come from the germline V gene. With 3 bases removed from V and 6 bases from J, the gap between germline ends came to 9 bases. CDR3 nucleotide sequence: TGTGCCAGCAGTGATCGAATGGGTCAGCCCCAGCATTTT. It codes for CASSDRMGQPQHF.

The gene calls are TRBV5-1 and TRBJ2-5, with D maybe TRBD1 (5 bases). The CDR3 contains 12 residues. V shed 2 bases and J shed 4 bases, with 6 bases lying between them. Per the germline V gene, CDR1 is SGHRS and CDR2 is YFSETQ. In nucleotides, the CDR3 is TGCGCCAGCAGCTTCAGGGCAGAGACCCAGTACTTC. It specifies CASSFRAETQYF.

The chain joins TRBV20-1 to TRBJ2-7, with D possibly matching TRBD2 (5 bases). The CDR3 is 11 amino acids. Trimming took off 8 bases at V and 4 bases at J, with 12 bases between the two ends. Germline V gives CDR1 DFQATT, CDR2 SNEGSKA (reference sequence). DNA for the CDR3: TGCAGTCCAATCGGGGAGTACGAGCAGTACTTC. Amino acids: CSPIGEYEQYF.